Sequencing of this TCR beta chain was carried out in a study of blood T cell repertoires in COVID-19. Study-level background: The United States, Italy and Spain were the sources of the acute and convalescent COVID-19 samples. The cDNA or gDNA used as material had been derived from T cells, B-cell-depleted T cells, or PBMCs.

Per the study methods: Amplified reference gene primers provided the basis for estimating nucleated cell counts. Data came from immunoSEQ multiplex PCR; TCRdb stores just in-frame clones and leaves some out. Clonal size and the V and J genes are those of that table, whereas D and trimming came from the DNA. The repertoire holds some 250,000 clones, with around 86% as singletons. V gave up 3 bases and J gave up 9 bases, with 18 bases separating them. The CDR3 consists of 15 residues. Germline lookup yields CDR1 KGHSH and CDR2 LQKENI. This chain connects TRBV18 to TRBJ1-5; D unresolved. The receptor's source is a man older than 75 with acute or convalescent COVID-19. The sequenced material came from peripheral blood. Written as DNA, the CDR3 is TGTGCCAGCTCACCGGGCCAGGCGCAAAGCGGGCCCCAGCATTTT. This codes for CASSPGQAQSGPQHF. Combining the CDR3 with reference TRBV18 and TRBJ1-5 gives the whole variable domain NAGVMQNPRHLVRRRGQEARLRCSPMKGHSHVYWYRQLPEEGLKFMVYLQKENIIDESGMPKERFSAEFPKEGPSILRIQQVVRGDSAAYFCASSPGQAQSGPQHFGDGTRLSIL.